This is a list of T cell receptor beta chains from one sample in a study of shared clonotypes between healthy human individuals. This table comes from immunoSEQ multiplex PCR, and its TCRdb copy is limited to in-frame clones, with some not included. The sample comprises some 2 million clones, 85% to 95% of which are singletons, and under 1.5% rests with the top ten. Sequencing was performed on naive CD8+ T cells sorted from blood. The receptors come from a man aged 18 to 30 in good health. Both conserved end residues are part of each CDR3. Each record gives: J gene, clone size, D gene, CDR3 length, V gene, CDR3 DNA, CDR3 protein. A D gene is named only where the DNA matches it firmly. A row's size may be missing; if present it is once, few, many or a size class.

TRBJ2-7 | NA | NA | 14 | TRBV13 | TGTGCCAGCAGCTTAGGAGGTGAAACCTACGAGCAGTACTTC | CASSLGGETYEQYF
TRBJ1-1 | NA | NA | 15 | TRBV18 | TGTGCCAGCTCACCCATGTGGGCTGGGAACACTGAAGCTTTCTTT | CASSPMWAGNTEAFF
TRBJ2-7 | once | TRBD1 | 14 | TRBV5-6 | TGTGCCAGCAGCTCGGGGACAGGGCTATACGAGCAGTACTTC | CASSSGTGLYEQYF
TRBJ1-5 | NA | NA | 15 | TRBV9 | TGTGCCAGCAGCGTAGGGGGAAATAGCAATCAGCCCCAGCATTTT | CASSVGGNSNQPQHF
TRBJ1-1 | NA | TRBD1 | 13 | TRBV13 | TGTGCCAGCAGCTCGGGACAGGGGGTTGGCGCTTTCTTT | CASSSGQGVGAFF
TRBJ2-7 | NA | TRBD2 | 18 | TRBV7-9 | TGTGCCAGCAGCTTAGTTTACTACTCTAGCGGGAGTTCCGACGAGCAGTACTTC | CASSLVYYSSGSSDEQYF
TRBJ1-5 | NA | NA | 15 | TRBV6-5 | TGTGCCAGCAGTCCCGGGACTTATAGCAATCAGCCCCAGCATTTT | CASSPGTYSNQPQHF
TRBJ2-5 | few | NA | 14 | TRBV7-9 | TGTGCCAGCAGCCTCCACGGGGGTCGAGAGACCCAGTACTTC | CASSLHGGRETQYF
TRBJ1-3 | NA | NA | 15 | TRBV4-1 | TGCGCCAGCAGCATCAGGGCTCTCTCTGGAAACACCATATATTTT | CASSIRALSGNTIYF
TRBJ2-3 | NA | NA | 14 | TRBV6-5 | TGTGCCAGCAGTTATCGCGGGGTCACAGATACGCAGTATTTT | CASSYRGVTDTQYF
TRBJ2-7 | NA | TRBD1 | 15 | TRBV4-1 | TGCGCCAGCAGCCAGGGCGGACAGGTCGTGAACGAGCAGTACTTC | CASSQGGQVVNEQYF
TRBJ1-1 | NA | NA | 13 | TRBV4-1 | TGCGCCAGCAGCCAGGACAGCTCCACTGAAGCTTTCTTT | CASSQDSSTEAFF
TRBJ1-5 | NA | NA | 14 | TRBV9 | TGTGCCAGCAGTTCAGGGTATAGCAATCAGCCCCAGCATTTT | CASSSGYSNQPQHF
TRBJ2-1 | NA | TRBD1 | 16 | TRBV6-5 | TGTGCCAGCAGTTACTCGTTTGGGGACAGGGTTAATGAGCAGTTCTTC | CASSYSFGDRVNEQFF
TRBJ1-5 | NA | NA | 16 | TRBV4-1 | TGCGCCAGCAGCCTCACCCTGGTGGGGGGGGACCAGCCCCAGCATTTT | CASSLTLVGGDQPQHF
TRBJ2-2 | NA | NA | 16 | TRBV7-6 | TGTGCCAGCAGCTCGCCATCGGGGGCTGGCACCGGGGAGCTGTTTTTT | CASSSPSGAGTGELFF
TRBJ2-1 | NA | TRBD1 | 13 | TRBV11-3 | TGTGCCAGTGCATCCAGGGGGAACAATGAGCAGTTCTTC | CASASRGNNEQFF
TRBJ2-7 | NA | NA | 11 | TRBV11-2 | TGTGCCAGCAGCTTAGATGACGAGCAGTACTTC | CASSLDDEQYF
TRBJ2-7 | NA | NA | 17 | TRBV5-1 | TGCGCCAGCAGCTTGGACACCTCTTGGGCGGGTTCCTACGAGCAGTACTTC | CASSLDTSWAGSYEQYF
TRBJ2-2 | NA | TRBD2 | 16 | TRBV30 | TGTGCCTGGAGGGAGGAGGAGCGGGAGAACACCGGGGAGCTGTTTTTT | CAWREEERENTGELFF
TRBJ1-1 | NA | NA | 15 | TRBV19 | TGTGCCAGTAGTATGGAGTGGGCGGGGAACACTGAAGCTTTCTTT | CASSMEWAGNTEAFF
TRBJ2-5 | once | TRBD2 | 19 | TRBV19 | TGTGCCAGTAGTATCCGTCTAGGACTAGCGGGAGTGGAGGTAGAGACCCAGTACTTC | CASSIRLGLAGVEVETQYF
TRBJ2-7 | NA | TRBD2 | 17 | TRBV28 | TGTGCCAGCAGTTTCCCTCTAGCGGGGGAAAGCTCCTACGAGCAGTACTTC | CASSFPLAGESSYEQYF
TRBJ1-5 | NA | NA | 12 | TRBV28 | TGTGCCAGCAGAAGGGCGTCCCAGCCCCAGCATTTT | CASRRASQPQHF
TRBJ1-1 | NA | NA | 13 | TRBV15 | TGTGCCACCAGCAGAGAAGGCGACTCTGAAGCTTTCTTT | CATSREGDSEAFF
TRBJ1-2 | NA | NA | 11 | TRBV6-6 | TGTGCCGCGGGTGGCATACCACACTACACCTTC | CAAGGIPHYTF
TRBJ2-6 | NA | NA | 17 | TRBV4-1 | TGCGCCAGCAGCCAAGATCGAGAGGGGCCTGGGGCCAACGTCCTGACTTTC | CASSQDREGPGANVLTF
TRBJ1-1 | NA | NA | 17 | TRBV7-9 | TGTGCCAGCAGCCGGGGTGGGGGCAGGGGATCCGGCACTGAAGCTTTCTTT | CASSRGGGRGSGTEAFF
TRBJ2-1 | NA | TRBD2 | 15 | TRBV19 | TGTGCCAGTAGTATCTCGGGAGGCCCCTACAATGAGCAGTTCTTC | CASSISGGPYNEQFF
TRBJ2-1 | NA | NA | 12 | TRBV13 | TGTGCCAGCAGCCCCCAAGGGAATGAGCAGTTCTTC | CASSPQGNEQFF
TRBJ1-1 | NA | NA | 14 | TRBV7-9 | TGTGCCAGCAGCTCCGAGGGTTGGAACACTGAAGCTTTCTTT | CASSSEGWNTEAFF